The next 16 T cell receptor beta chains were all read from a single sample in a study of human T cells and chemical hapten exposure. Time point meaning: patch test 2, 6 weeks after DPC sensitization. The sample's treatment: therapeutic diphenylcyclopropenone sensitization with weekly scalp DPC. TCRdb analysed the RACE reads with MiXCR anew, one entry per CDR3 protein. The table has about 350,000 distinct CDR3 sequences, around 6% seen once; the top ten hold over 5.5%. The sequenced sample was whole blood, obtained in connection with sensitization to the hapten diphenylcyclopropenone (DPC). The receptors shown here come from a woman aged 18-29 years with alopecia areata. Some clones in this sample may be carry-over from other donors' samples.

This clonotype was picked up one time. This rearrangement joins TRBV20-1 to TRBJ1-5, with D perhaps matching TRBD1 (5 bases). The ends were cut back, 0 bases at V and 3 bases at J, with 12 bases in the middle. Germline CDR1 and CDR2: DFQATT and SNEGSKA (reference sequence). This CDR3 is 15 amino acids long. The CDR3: CSARDGGRDNQPQHF. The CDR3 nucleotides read TGCAGTGCTAGAGATGGGGGACGCGACAATCAGCCCCAGCATTTT.

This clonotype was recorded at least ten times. The CDR3 DNA reads as TGTGCCAGCAGTCCCCCGGCTAGCGGGGGGGCCCTGAATGAGCAGTTCTTC. Its translation: CASSPPASGGALNEQFF. V usage is TRBV7-2 and J usage is TRBJ2-1, with TRBD2 matching 12 bases. The CDR3 has 17 amino acids. Germline CDR1 and CDR2: SGHTA and FQGNSA. V lost 6 bases to trimming and J lost 7 bases; unmatched junction nucleotides: 13.

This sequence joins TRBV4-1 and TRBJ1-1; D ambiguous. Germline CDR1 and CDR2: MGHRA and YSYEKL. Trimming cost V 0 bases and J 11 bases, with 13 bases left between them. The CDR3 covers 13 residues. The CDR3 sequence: CASSQDQAGSAFF. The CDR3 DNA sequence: TGCGCCAGCAGCCAAGACCAGGCAGGCAGTGCTTTCTTT.

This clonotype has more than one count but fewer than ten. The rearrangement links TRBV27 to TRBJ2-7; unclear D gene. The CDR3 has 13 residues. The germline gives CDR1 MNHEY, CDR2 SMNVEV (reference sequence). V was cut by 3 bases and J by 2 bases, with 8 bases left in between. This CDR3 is CASSLASPYEQYF. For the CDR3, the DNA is TGTGCCAGCAGTTTGGCCAGCCCCTACGAGCAGTACTTC.

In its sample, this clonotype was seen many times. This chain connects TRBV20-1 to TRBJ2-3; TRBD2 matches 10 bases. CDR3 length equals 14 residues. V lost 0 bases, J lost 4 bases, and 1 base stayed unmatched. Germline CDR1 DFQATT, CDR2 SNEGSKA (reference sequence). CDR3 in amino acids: CSARDSGGSDTQYF. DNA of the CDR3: TGCAGTGCTAGAGATAGCGGGGGGTCAGATACGCAGTATTTT.

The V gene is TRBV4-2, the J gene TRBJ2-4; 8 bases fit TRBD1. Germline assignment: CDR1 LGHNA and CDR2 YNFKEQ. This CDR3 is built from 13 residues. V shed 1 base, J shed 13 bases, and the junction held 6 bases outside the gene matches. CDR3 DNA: TGTGCCAGCAGCCAAGGGGACAGGCTGGGGCAGTACTTC. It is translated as CASSQGDRLGQYF.

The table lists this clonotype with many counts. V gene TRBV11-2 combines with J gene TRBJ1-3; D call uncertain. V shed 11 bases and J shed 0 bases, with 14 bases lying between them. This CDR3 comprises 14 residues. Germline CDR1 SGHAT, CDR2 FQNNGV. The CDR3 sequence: CAASSAGSGNTIYF. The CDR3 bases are TGTGCCGCATCTTCCGCAGGCTCTGGAAACACCATATATTTT.

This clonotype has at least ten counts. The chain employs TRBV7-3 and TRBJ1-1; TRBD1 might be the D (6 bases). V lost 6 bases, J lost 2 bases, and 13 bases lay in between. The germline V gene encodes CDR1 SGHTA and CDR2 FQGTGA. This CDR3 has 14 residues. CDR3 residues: CASSIGGANTEAFF. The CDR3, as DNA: TGTGCCAGCAGTATTGGGGGGGCTAACACTGAAGCTTTCTTT.

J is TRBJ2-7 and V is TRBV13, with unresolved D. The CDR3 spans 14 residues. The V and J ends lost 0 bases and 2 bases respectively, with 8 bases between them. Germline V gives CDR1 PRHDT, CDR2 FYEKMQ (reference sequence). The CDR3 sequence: CASSLGRTPYEQYF. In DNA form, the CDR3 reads TGTGCCAGCAGCTTAGGCCGGACCCCCTACGAGCAGTACTTC.

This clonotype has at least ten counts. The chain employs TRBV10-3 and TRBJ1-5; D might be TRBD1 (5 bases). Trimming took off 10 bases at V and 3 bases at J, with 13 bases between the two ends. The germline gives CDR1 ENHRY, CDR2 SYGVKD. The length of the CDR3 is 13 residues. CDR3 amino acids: CATRQSVNQPQHF. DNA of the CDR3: TGTGCCACACGACAGTCAGTCAATCAGCCCCAGCATTTT.

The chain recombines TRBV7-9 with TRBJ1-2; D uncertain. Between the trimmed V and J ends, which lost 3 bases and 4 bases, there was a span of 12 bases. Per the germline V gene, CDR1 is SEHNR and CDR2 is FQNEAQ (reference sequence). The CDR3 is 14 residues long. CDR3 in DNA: TGTGCCAGCAGCTTTGGCAGTCTCCGCTATGGCTACACCTTC. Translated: CASSFGSLRYGYTF.

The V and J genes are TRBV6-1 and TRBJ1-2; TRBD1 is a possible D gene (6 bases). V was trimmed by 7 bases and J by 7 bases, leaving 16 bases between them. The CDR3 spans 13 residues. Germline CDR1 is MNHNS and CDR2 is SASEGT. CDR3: CASMTGFSRGYTF. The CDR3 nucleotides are TGTGCCAGCATGACAGGCTTTTCTCGTGGCTACACCTTC.

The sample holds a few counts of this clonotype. The CDR3 loop is CASSLPGQSDSGANVLTF. The DNA for the CDR3 is TGTGCCAGCAGCCTCCCGGGACAGTCTGACTCTGGGGCCAACGTCCTGACTTTC. V gene TRBV7-3 combines with J gene TRBJ2-6; 7 bases align to TRBD1. The length of the CDR3 is 18 residues. The V and J ends lost 5 bases and 0 bases, in that order; junction bases with no gene match: 10. The germline V gene has CDR1 SGHTA and CDR2 FQGTGA.

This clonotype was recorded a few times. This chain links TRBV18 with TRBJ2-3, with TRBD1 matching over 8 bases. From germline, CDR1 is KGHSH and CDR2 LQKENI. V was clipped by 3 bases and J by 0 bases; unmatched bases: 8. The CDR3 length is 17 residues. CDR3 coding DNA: TGTGCCAGCTCACCGGGACAGGTCCAGACTAGCACAGATACGCAGTATTTT. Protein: CASSPGQVQTSTDTQYF.

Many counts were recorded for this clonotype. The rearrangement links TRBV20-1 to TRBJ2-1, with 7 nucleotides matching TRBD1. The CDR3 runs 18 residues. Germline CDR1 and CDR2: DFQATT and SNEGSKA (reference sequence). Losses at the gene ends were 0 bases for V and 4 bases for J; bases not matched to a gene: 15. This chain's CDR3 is CSAREGRWDSPGYNEQFF. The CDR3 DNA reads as TGCAGTGCTAGAGAAGGGCGATGGGACAGCCCTGGGTACAATGAGCAGTTCTTC.

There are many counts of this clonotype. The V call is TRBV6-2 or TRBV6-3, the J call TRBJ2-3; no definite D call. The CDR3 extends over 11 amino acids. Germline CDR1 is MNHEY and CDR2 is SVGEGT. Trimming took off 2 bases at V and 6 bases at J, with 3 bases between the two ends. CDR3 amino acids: CASSYEDTQYF. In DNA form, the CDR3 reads TGTGCCAGCAGTTACGAGGATACGCAGTATTTT.